This T cell receptor beta chain was found in a study of cytomegalovirus exposure and HLA in healthy donors. The CDR3 has 14 amino acids. Germline CDR1 SNHLY, CDR2 FYNNEI. The V and J ends lost 9 bases and 6 bases, in that order; junction bases with no gene match: 13. Only in-frame clones appear in the TCRdb table, and some are missing; sequencing was by immunoSEQ multiplex PCR. Among about 240,000 clones listed, 86% were seen once. V and J are TRBV2 and TRBJ2-7, with TRBD2 matching over 8 bases. The specimen sequenced was PBMCs. This TCR derives from a woman aged 25 to 39 in good health and CMV-seropositive. CDR3 sequence (DNA): TGTGCCAGTGAACCTGAGCGGGAGTCACGCGAGCAGTACTTC. The encoded protein is CASEPERESREQYF.